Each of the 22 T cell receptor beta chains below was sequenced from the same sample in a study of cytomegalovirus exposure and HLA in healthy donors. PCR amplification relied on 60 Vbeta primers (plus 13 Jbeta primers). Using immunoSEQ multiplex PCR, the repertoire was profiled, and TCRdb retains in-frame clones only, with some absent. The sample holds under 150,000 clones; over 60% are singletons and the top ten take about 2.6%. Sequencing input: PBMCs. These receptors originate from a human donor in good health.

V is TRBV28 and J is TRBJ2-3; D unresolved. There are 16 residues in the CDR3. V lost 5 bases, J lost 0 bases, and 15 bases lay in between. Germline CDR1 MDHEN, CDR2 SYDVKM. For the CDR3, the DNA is TGTGCCAGCAGTCCTCCCTCACAGTATAGCACAGATACGCAGTATTTT. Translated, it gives CASSPPSQYSTDTQYF.

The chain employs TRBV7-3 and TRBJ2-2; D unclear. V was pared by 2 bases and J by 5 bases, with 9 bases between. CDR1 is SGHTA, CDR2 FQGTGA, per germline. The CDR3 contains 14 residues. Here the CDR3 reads CASSLGQATGELFF. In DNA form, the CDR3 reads TGTGCCAGCAGCTTAGGGCAGGCGACCGGGGAGCTGTTTTTT.

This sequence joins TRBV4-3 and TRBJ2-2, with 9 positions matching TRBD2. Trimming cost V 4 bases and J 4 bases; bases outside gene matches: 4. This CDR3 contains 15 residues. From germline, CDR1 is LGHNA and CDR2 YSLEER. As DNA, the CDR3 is TGCGCCAGCAGCCCCGGGACTAGCTTCACCGGGGAGCTGTTTTTT. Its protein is CASSPGTSFTGELFF.

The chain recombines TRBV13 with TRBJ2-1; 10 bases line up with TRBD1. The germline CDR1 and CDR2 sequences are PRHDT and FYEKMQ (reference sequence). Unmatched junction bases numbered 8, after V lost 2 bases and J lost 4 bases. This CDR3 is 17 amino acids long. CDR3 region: CASSLKVGTGVYNEQFF. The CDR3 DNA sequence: TGTGCCAGCAGCTTAAAGGTCGGGACAGGGGTATACAATGAGCAGTTCTTC.

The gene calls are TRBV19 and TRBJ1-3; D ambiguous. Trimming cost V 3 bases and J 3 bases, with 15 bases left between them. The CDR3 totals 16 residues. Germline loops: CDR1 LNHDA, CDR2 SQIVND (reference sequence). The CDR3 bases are TGTGCCAGTAGTATTGCGGGAGGAAAAGGTGGAAACACCATATATTTT. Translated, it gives CASSIAGGKGGNTIYF.

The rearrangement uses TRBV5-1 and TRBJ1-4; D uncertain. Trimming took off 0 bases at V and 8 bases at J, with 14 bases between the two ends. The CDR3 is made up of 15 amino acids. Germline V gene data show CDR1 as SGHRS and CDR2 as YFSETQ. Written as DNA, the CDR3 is TGCGCCAGCAGCTTGGTGGTTGGAGGCGGCGAAAAACTGTTTTTT. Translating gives CASSLVVGGGEKLFF.

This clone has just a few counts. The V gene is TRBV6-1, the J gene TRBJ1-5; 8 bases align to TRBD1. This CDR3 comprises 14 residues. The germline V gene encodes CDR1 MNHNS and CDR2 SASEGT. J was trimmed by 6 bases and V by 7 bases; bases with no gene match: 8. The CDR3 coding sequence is TGTGCCAGCACCCCAGGACAGGGCCTTCAGCCCCAGCATTTT. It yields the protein CASTPGQGLQPQHF.

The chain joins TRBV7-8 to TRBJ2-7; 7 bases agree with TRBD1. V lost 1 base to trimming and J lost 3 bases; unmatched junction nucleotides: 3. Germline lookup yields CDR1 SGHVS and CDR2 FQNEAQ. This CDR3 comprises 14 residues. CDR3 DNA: TGTGCCAGCAGCTTAGGGTGGGACAGCTACGAGCAGTACTTC. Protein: CASSLGWDSYEQYF.

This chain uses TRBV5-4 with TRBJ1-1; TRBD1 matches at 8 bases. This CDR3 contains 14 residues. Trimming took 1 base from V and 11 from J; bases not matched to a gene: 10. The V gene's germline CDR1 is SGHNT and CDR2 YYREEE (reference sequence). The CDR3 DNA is TGTGCCAGCAGCTTGAGAGGCAGGGGGCAAGCGGCTTTCTTT. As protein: CASSLRGRGQAAFF.

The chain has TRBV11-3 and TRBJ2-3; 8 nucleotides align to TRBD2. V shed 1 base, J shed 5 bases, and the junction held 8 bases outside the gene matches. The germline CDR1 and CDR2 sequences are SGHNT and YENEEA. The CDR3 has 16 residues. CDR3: CASSLGQRENQDTQYF. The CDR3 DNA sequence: TGTGCCAGCAGCTTAGGCCAGCGGGAGAATCAAGATACGCAGTATTTT.

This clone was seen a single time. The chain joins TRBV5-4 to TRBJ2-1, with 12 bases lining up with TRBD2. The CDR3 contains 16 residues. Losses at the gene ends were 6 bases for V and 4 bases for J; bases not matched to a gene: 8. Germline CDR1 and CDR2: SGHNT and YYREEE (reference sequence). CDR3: CASTPGLAGGYNEQFF. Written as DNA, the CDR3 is TGTGCCAGCACCCCAGGGCTAGCGGGAGGGTACAATGAGCAGTTCTTC.

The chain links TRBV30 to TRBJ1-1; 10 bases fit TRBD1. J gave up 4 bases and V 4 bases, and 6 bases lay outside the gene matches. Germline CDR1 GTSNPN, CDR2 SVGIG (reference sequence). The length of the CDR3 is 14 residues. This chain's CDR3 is CAWTRGQGFTEAFF. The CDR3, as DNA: TGTGCCTGGACCCGGGGACAGGGGTTCACTGAAGCTTTCTTT.

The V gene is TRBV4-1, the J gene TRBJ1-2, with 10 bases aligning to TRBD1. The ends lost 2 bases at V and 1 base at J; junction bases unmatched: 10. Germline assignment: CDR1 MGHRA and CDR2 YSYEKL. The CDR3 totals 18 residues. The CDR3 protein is CASSQRGGQGHFNYGYTF. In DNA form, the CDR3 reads TGCGCCAGCAGCCAACGAGGGGGACAGGGGCATTTTAACTATGGCTACACCTTC.

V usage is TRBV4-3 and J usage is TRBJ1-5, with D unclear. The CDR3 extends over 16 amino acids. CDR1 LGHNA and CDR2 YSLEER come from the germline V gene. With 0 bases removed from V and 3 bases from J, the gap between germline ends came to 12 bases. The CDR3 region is CASSQDAVGFNQPQHF. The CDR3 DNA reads TGCGCCAGCAGCCAAGACGCGGTCGGGTTCAATCAGCCCCAGCATTTT.

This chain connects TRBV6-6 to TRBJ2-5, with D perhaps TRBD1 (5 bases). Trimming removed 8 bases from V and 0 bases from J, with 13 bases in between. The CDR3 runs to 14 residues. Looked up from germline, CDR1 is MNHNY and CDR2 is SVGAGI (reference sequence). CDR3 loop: CASSPGPYQETQYF. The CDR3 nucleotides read TGTGCCAGCTCCCCAGGGCCCTACCAAGAGACCCAGTACTTC.

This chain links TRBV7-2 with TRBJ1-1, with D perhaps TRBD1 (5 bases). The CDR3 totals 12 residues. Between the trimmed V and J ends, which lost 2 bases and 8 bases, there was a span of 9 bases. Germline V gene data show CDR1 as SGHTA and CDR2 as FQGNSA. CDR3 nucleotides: TGTGCCAGCAGCTTAAGACAGCGAGAAGCTTTCTTT. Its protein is CASSLRQREAFF.

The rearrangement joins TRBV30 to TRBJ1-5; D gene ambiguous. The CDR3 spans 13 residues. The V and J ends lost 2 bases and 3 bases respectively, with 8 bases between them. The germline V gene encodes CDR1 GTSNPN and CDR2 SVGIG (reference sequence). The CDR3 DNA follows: TGTGCCTGGAGTACCGGAGACAATCAGCCCCAGCATTTT. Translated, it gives CAWSTGDNQPQHF.

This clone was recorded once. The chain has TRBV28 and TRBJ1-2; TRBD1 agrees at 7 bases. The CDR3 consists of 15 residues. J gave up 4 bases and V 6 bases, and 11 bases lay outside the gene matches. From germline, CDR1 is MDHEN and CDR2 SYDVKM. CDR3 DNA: TGTGCCAGCAGCCCAGTCGGCAGGGGGTTCTATGGCTACACCTTC. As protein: CASSPVGRGFYGYTF.

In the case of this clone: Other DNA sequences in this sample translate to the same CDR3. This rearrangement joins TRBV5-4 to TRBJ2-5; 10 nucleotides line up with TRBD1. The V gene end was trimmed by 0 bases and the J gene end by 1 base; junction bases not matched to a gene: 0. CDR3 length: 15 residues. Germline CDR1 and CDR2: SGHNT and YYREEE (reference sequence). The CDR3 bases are TGTGCCAGCAGCTTGGGGGACAGGGGCCAAGAGACCCAGTACTTC. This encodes CASSLGDRGQETQYF.

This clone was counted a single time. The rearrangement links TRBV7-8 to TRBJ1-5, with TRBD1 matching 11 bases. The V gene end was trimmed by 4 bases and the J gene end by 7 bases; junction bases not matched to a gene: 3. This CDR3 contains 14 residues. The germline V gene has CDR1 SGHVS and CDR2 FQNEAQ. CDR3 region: CASSWDRGAQPQHF. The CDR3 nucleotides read TGTGCCAGCAGCTGGGACAGGGGGGCCCAGCCCCAGCATTTT.

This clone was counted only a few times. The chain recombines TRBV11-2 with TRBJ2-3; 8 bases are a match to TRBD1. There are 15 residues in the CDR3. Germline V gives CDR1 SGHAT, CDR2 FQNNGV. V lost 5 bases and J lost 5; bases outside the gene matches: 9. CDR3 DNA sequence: TGTGCCAGCAGCCCAACAGGGGGTGTAGGAGATACGCAGTATTTT. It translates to CASSPTGGVGDTQYF. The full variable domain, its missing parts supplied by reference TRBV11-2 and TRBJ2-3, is EAGVAQSPRYKIIEKRQSVAFWCNPISGHATLYWYQQILGQGPKLLIQFQNNGVVDDSQLPKDRFSAERLKGVDSTLKIQPAKLEDSAVYLCASSPTGGVGDTQYFGPGTRLTVL.

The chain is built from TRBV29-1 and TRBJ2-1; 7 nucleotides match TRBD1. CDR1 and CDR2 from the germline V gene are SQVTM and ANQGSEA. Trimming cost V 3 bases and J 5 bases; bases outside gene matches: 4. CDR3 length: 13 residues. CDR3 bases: TGCAGCGTTGACGGGACAGTCGACAATGAGCAGTTCTTC. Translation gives CSVDGTVDNEQFF.